This T cell receptor beta chain appears in the sequencing data of a study of cytomegalovirus exposure and HLA in healthy donors. Trimming shortened V by 7 bases and J by 3 bases, and 9 bases separated the two germline ends. The CDR3 is 12 amino acids. Per germline, CDR1 SNHLY and CDR2 FYNNEI. Use of 60 Vbeta and 13 Jbeta primers characterized the PCR. The repertoire was sequenced with immunoSEQ multiplex PCR; TCRdb's copy has only in-frame clones and lacks some. The table lists about 140,000 clones, approximately 84% of them singletons. Study findings and constraints: In a later analysis, parvovirus B19, influenza, CMV and Epstein-Barr virus appeared linked to several top co-occurrence clusters. The study labeled 150 to 200 TCR beta chains cytomegalovirus-associated. Immune exposure data for these donors was limited to CMV serostatus. Analyses of presence and absence presupposed an approximately uniform sequencing depth across donors.

A remark on this clone: Its antigen remains unidentified.

The sequenced material came from PBMCs. The genes are TRBV2 and TRBJ1-2, with a weak D call TRBD1 (6 bases). This receptor was identified in a man under 40 in good health and CMV-seropositive. CDR3 in DNA: TGTGCCAGCACAGGGGTCGACTATGGCTACACCTTC. Translation gives CASTGVDYGYTF.